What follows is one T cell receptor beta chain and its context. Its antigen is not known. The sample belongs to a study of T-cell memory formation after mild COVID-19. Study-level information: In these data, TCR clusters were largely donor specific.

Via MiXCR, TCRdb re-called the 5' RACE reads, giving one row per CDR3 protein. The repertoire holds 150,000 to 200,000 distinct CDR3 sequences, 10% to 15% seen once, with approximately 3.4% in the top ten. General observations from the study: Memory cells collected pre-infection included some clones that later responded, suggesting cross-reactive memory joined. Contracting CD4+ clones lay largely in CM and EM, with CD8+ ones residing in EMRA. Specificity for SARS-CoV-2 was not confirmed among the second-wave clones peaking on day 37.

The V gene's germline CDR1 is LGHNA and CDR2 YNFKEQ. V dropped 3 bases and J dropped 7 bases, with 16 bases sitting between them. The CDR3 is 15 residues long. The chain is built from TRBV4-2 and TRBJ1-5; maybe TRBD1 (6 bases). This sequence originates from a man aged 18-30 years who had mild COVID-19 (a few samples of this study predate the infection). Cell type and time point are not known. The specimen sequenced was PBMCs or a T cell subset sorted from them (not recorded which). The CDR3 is CASSQRAGDGQPQHF. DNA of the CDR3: TGTGCCAGCAGCCAGCGGGCAGGGGACGGGCAGCCCCAGCATTTT.